Included here is one T cell receptor (beta chain) sequence, with context. It may be a read error: a sequence one base away is much more abundant. The record originates from a study of kidney transplant recipient with SARS-CoV-2 infection. TCRdb passed the reads through MiXCR, listing each CDR3 protein once. The sample lists 200,000 to 250,000 distinct CDR3 sequences; 29% were seen once. CDR3 length: 15 residues. Between the trimmed V and J ends, which lost 3 bases and 4 bases, there was a span of 12 bases. Germline V gene sequence: CDR1 SGHDN, CDR2 FVKESK. The chain combines TRBV14 with TRBJ1-4; unclear D gene. The TCR was taken from a male patient between 25 and 39 years old who had COVID-19 and was a kidney transplant recipient. Some T cells may be the graft donor's. This sample comprised a blood sample, obtained at baseline and on day 111 from a kidney transplant recipient. The CDR3 region has the DNA TGTGCCAGCAGCCAGAAGGCAGGTTTTAATGAAAAACTGTTTTTT. Its protein product is CASSQKAGFNEKLFF. Variable domain in full (rest from reference TRBV14 and TRBJ1-4): EAGVTQFPSHSVIEKGQTVTLRCDPISGHDNLYWYRRVMGKEIKFLLHFVKESKQDESGMPNNRFLAERTGGTYSTLKVQPAELEDSGVYFCASSQKAGFNEKLFFGSGTQLSVL.